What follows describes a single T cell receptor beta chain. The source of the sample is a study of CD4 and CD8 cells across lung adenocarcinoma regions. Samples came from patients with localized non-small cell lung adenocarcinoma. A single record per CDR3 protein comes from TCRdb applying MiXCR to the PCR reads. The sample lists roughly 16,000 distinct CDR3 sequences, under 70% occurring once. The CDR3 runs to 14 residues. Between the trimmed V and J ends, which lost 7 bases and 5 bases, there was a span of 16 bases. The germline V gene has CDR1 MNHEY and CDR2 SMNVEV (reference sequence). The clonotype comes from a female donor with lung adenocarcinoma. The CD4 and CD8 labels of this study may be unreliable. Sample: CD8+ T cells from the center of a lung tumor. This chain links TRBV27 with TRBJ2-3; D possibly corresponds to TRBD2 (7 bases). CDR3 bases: TGTGCCAGCAAGCGGGGCGGGGGCCAAGATACGCAGTATTTT. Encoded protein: CASKRGGGQDTQYF.